This TCR beta chain was captured by sequencing in a study of cytomegalovirus exposure and HLA in healthy donors. Germline V gives CDR1 SNHLY, CDR2 FYNNEI. The V gene lost 7 bases and the J gene lost 4 bases, with 16 bases spanning the gap. This CDR3 spans 14 amino acids. Amplification used 60 Vbeta primers and 13 Jbeta primers. Clones were sequenced by immunoSEQ multiplex PCR, and TCRdb holds only the in-frame ones, with some missing. The table includes about 160,000 clones, approximately 80% detected once. The sample taken for sequencing was PBMCs. The chain employs TRBV2 and TRBJ1-2; D may be TRBD1 (6 bases). The sequence came from a man younger than 35 in good health and CMV-seropositive. The CDR3 DNA reads as TGTGCCAGCACCGAAGGGGGGGGCCTCTATGGCTACACCTTC. Residues: CASTEGGGLYGYTF.